The source of this T cell receptor (beta chain) is a study of T-cell reconstitution after alpha-beta-depleted transplantation in children (dated by TCRdb to the mid-2010s). About the investigation overall: T-cell immune reconstitution after TCRalphabeta/CD19-depleted allogeneic hematopoietic cell transplantation in children was quantitatively tracked in the study by means of TCR repertoire profiling.

The receptor library was made with PCR. The reads were generated on an Illumina HiSeq 2500. To normalize quantification of the TCRbeta repertoire, the TCR libraries were built with molecular barcoding that relied on unique molecular identifiers. TCRdb ran its own pipeline on the public reads, namely fastp trimming at Q25 and MiXCR clone calling, and kept in-frame beta chains. Each entry merges the rows of one CDR3 protein and shows their most common DNA and genes. Recorded for this sample are around 700,000 distinct CDR3 sequences; about an eighth of them occurred a single time. The top ten clonotypes cover about 0.79% of the sample. What the authors observed across the whole study: In some patients, the high TCRbeta diversity seen at day 60 was put down to recipient T cells and intrathymic progenitors that had survived conditioning. About two months after transplant, the apparently early recovery of alphabetaT-cell counts reportedly depended on just several hundred clones that had expanded rapidly and came from non-depleted graft cells. Over subsequent months, a decline in hyperexpanded clone frequencies was noted, and after one year, T-cell counts and TCRbeta diversity were mostly ascribed to newly produced T cells.

In the case of this clonotype: Its antigen has not been determined. No much larger clone exists at a distance of one base, and base qualities are not known.

V lost 1 base and J lost 6 bases, and the count of bases not matched to a germline gene is 20. Based on the germline V gene, the CDR1 and CDR2 sequences are SGHRS and YFSETQ. Spanning cysteine to phenylalanine, the CDR3 consists of 19 amino acids. The sequence is cut down to CDR3 DNA, 57 bases in frame from base 1. The intended sense of this specimen's treatment or condition label: allogeneic hematopoietic cell transplantation with graft depleted of TCRalphabeta T cells and CD19 B cells. The children who served as transplant recipients had been given grafts of TCRalphabeta/CD19-depleted allogeneic hematopoietic cells.

This receptor chain uses TRBV5-1 and TRBJ2-3; 7 central nucleotides agree with TRBD2. The receptor's source is a girl aged 2 to 9 with congenital amegakaryocytic thrombocytopenia, due to receive a stem cell transplant. The sample consisted of PBMCs, taken before TCRalphabeta/CD19-depleted stem cell transplant. The nucleotide sequence reads as follows: TGCGCCAGCAGCTTGATGAATTTGGGGTCTAGCGGAATAGCGGATACGCAGTATTTT. It encodes CASSLMNLGSSGIADTQYF. Where the CDR3 stops, the reference TRBV5-1 and TRBJ2-3 genes take over; the full variable domain is KAGVTQTPRYLIKTRGQQVTLSCSPISGHRSVSWYQQTPGQGLQFLFEYFSETQRNKGNFPGRFSGRQFSNSRSEMNVSTLELGDSALYLCASSLMNLGSSGIADTQYFGPGTRLTVL.